A single sample is the source of the 16 T cell receptor beta chains below, sequenced in a study of graft-versus-host responses after intestinal transplantation. Graft material was processed, releasing intraepithelial and lamina propria lymphocytes. Only in-frame clones appear in the TCRdb table, and some are missing; sequencing was by immunoSEQ multiplex PCR. The table shows more than 15,000 clones, with 60% to 85% occurring only once. This specimen was ileum tissue, taken roughly 450 days after intestinal transplant. These receptor sequences come from a human patient who received an intestinal transplant, so some T cells may come from the graft donor.

CDR3 bases: TGTGCCAGCAGCGCCGGGACAGGGTACAATGAGCAGTTCTTC. It codes for CASSAGTGYNEQFF. The V and J genes are TRBV9 and TRBJ2-1, with TRBD1 identical over 9 bases. After removal of 3 bases from V and 4 bases from J, the junction contained 2 bases not matched to a gene. The CDR3 contains 14 residues. Per germline, CDR1 SGDLS and CDR2 YYNGEE.

V gene TRBV6-5 combines with J gene TRBJ2-5; D unclear. The better agreement between TRBJ2-7 and the DNA end casts doubt on the J call. CDR1 and CDR2 (germline): MNHEY, SVGAGI. The CDR3 sequence is 12 residues long. The CDR3 sequence is CASSYPGYEQYF. DNA of the CDR3: TGTGCCAGCAGTTACCCCGGCTACGAGCAGTACTTC.

The chain links TRBV7-3 to TRBJ1-3, with D hard to call. CDR3 length: 13 amino acids. V was pared by 5 bases and J by 1 base, with 6 bases between. The germline gives CDR1 SGHTA, CDR2 FQGTGA. The CDR3: CASSVGSGNTIYF. CDR3 nucleotide sequence: TGTGCCAGCAGCGTTGGTTCTGGAAACACCATATATTTT.

J is TRBJ1-6 and V is TRBV10-1; 9 nucleotides line up with TRBD1. Germline V gives CDR1 WNHNN, CDR2 SYGVQD (reference sequence). V lost 4 bases to trimming and J lost 9 bases; unmatched junction nucleotides: 7. This CDR3 has 15 amino acids. CDR3 protein: CASSGPGQGGSPLHF. The CDR3 DNA sequence: TGCGCCAGCAGTGGACCGGGACAGGGCGGTTCACCCCTCCACTTT.

V and J are TRBV7-2 and TRBJ2-3, with 10 bases that match TRBD2. This CDR3 has 15 residues. The V segment lost 8 bases and the J segment 1 base; nucleotides outside the gene matches: 6. Germline CDR1 is SGHTA and CDR2 is FQGNSA. The CDR3 region is CASGAGTSGTDTQYF. CDR3 sequence (DNA): TGTGCCAGCGGGGCCGGGACTAGCGGCACAGATACGCAGTATTTT. The full variable domain, in which reference TRBV7-2 and TRBJ2-3 provide the parts outside the CDR3, is GAGVSQSPSNKVTEKGKDVELRCDPISGHTALYWYRQSLGQGLEFLIYFQGNSAPDKSGLPSDRFSAERTGGSVSTLTIQRTQQEDSAVYLCASGAGTSGTDTQYFGPGTRLTVL.

V and J are TRBV7-3 and TRBJ2-3; D may be TRBD1 or TRBD2 (5 bases each). Trimming removed 0 bases from V and 0 bases from J, with 7 bases in between. CDR3 length: 15 residues. Germline V gene sequence: CDR1 SGHTA, CDR2 FQGTGA. CDR3 in DNA: TGTGCCAGCAGCTTAACCGGGGCTAGCACAGATACGCAGTATTTT. This sequence encodes CASSLTGASTDTQYF.

This chain links TRBV7-8 with TRBJ2-7, with TRBD2 matching over 7 bases. The ends lost 5 bases at V and 1 base at J; junction bases unmatched: 2. The CDR3 is made up of 13 amino acids. CDR1 is SGHVS, CDR2 FQNEAQ, per germline. The CDR3 is CASSPGGSYEQYF. The CDR3 region has the DNA TGTGCCAGCAGCCCGGGGGGTTCCTACGAGCAGTACTTC.

The chain uses TRBV6-4 and TRBJ2-1; D ambiguous. CDR3 size: 14 residues. The V end lost 0 bases, the J end lost 5 bases, and 8 bases lay between the germline ends. Germline V gene data show CDR1 as MRHNA and CDR2 as SNTAGT. As DNA, the CDR3 is TGTGCCAGCAGTGACTCGCTGGAACACAATGAGCAGTTCTTC. Its protein is CASSDSLEHNEQFF.

The chain uses TRBV28 and TRBJ1-1; unclear D gene. The V end was cut by 5 bases, the J end by 1 base, with 8 bases between. Germline lookup yields CDR1 MDHEN and CDR2 SYDVKM. The CDR3 totals 13 residues. The DNA for the CDR3 is TGTGCCAGCAGTCAGGTCCCGAACACTGAAGCTTTCTTT. It encodes CASSQVPNTEAFF.

This chain connects TRBV6-5 to TRBJ1-5, with 9 bases aligning to TRBD1. Germline assignment: CDR1 MNHEY and CDR2 SVGAGI. Losses at the gene ends were 0 bases for V and 5 bases for J; bases not matched to a gene: 5. CDR3 size: 16 residues. The DNA of the CDR3 is TGTGCCAGCAGTTACTCGCCGGGACAGGGAGATCAGCCCCAGCATTTT. It encodes CASSYSPGQGDQPQHF.

The rearrangement joins TRBV11-2 to TRBJ1-3; D unresolved. CDR3 size: 15 residues. Trimming removed 5 bases at V and 0 bases at J, with 11 bases between. Germline CDR1 is SGHAT and CDR2 is FQNNGV. The CDR3 spells CASSPSPLSGNTIYF. The CDR3 nucleotides read TGTGCCAGCAGCCCGTCCCCCCTCTCTGGAAACACCATATATTTT.

This chain uses TRBV12-5 with TRBJ2-7, with no clear D. This CDR3 has 12 amino acids. V was cut by 6 bases and J by 3 bases, with 9 bases left in between. Germline V lookup: CDR1 LGHNT, CDR2 FRNRAP. CDR3 nucleotides: TGTGCTAGTGGCCCTGATAGCTACGAGCAGTACTTC. The encoded protein is CASGPDSYEQYF.

The chain uses TRBV10-3 and TRBJ2-1; unclear D gene. Germline CDR1 reads ENHRY; CDR2 reads SYGVKD. The V gene lost 0 bases and the J gene lost 10 bases, with 13 bases spanning the gap. CDR3 size: 14 residues. CDR3 in amino acids: CAISESVAGREQFF. CDR3 DNA: TGTGCCATCAGTGAGTCGGTAGCAGGACGCGAGCAGTTCTTC.

V usage is TRBV7-2 and J usage is TRBJ2-7, with D possibly TRBD2 on 6 matching bases. Between the trimmed V and J ends, which lost 0 bases and 3 bases, there was a span of 18 bases. CDR1 is SGHTA and CDR2 is FQGNSA in the germline V gene. The CDR3 is made up of 17 amino acids. The CDR3 reads CASSLAAVRVGGYEQYF. As DNA, the CDR3 is TGTGCCAGCAGCTTAGCCGCCGTAAGGGTGGGAGGCTACGAGCAGTACTTC. The variable domain in full, completed from reference TRBV7-2 and TRBJ2-7, reads GAGVSQSPSNKVTEKGKDVELRCDPISGHTALYWYRQSLGQGLEFLIYFQGNSAPDKSGLPSDRFSAERTGGSVSTLTIQRTQQEDSAVYLCASSLAAVRVGGYEQYFGPGTRLTVT.

There are a few counts of this clone. V gene TRBV19 combines with J gene TRBJ1-3; the D is unclear. With 9 bases removed from V and 9 bases from J, the gap between germline ends came to 12 bases. This CDR3 has 11 residues. Germline CDR1 and CDR2: LNHDA and SQIVND (reference sequence). CDR3 region: CASKYRITIYF. CDR3 in DNA: TGTGCCAGCAAGTACCGAATCACCATATATTTT.

The gene calls are TRBV11-2 and TRBJ2-3, with TRBD1 matching over 8 bases. This CDR3 is 13 amino acids long. Looked up from germline, CDR1 is SGHAT and CDR2 is FQNNGV. Trimming cost V 4 bases and J 6 bases; bases outside gene matches: 3. The CDR3 loop reads CASSYDRGDTQYF. CDR3 bases: TGTGCCAGCAGCTATGACAGGGGCGATACGCAGTATTTT.